This T cell receptor beta chain derives from a study of OX40 agonist ivuxolimab in advanced cancers. Turning to the study itself: The study reported partial responses in three patients: one hepatocellular carcinoma, two cutaneous melanoma.

The germline CDR1 and CDR2 sequences are SGHTA and FQGNSA. This CDR3 region has 15 residues. Details on this clone: Its antigen is unidentified. A much larger clone differs by one base, so this may be a read error. Other DNA sequences in the same sample also yield this CDR3.

The repertoire was sequenced with immunoSEQ multiplex PCR; TCRdb's copy has only in-frame clones and lacks some. Of 35,000 to 50,000 clones detected, around 90% appear once; the ten largest clones hold around 18%. Study results and caveats: Averaged across samples, CD8+ T cells carried more expanded clones than CD4+ did. Not determined was the antigen specificity of the expanded peripheral T cells.

Sequenced material: CD4+ or CD8+ T cells sorted from blood, taken in a trial of the OX40 agonist ivuxolimab. The sequence came from an adult with an advanced solid tumor such as melanoma, head and neck, liver or kidney cancer. This sequence joins TRBV7-2 and TRBJ1-6; no reliable D call. The CDR3 bases are TGTGCCAGCAGCTTAGCTTGGGATCTAAATTCTCCCCTCCACTTT. Translated, it gives CASSLAWDLNSPLHF.